The table lists the clone carrying this T cell receptor beta chain with a count of one. The V end was cut by 8 bases, the J end by 0 bases, with 14 bases between. The CDR3 contains 15 residues. Germline V gene data show CDR1 as SGHTA and CDR2 as FQGNSA. The entry originates in a study of blood T cell repertoires in COVID-19. Produced via immunoSEQ multiplex PCR; TCRdb's table is partial and in-frame only. The sample lists 150,000 to 250,000 clones, 70% to 85% occurring once. The chain joins TRBV7-2 to TRBJ2-1, with D perhaps TRBD2 (6 bases). The clonotype comes from a human donor with acute or convalescent COVID-19. The donor label of this sample is uncertain. Material for sequencing was peripheral blood. The CDR3 loop is CASGNPSASYNEQFF. The CDR3 nucleotides read TGTGCCAGCGGGAACCCTAGCGCCTCCTACAATGAGCAGTTCTTC. Drawing the rest from reference TRBV7-2 and TRBJ2-1, the complete variable domain is GAGVSQSPSNKVTEKGKDVELRCDPISGHTALYWYRQSLGQGLEFLIYFQGNSAPDKSGLPSDRFSAERTGGSVSTLTIQRTQQEDSAVYLCASGNPSASYNEQFFGPGTRLTVL.